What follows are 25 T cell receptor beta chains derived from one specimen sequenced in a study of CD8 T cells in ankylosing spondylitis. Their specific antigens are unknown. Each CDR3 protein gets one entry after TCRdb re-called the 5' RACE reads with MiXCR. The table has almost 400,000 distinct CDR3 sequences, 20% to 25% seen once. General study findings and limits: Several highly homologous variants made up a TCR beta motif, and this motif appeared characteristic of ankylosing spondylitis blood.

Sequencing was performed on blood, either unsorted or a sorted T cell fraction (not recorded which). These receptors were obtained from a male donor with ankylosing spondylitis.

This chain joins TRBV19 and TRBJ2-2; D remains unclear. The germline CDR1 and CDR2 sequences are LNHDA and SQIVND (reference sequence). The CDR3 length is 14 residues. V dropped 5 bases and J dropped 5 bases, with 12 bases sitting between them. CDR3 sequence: CASSPVAATGELFF. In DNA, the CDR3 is TGTGCCAGTAGTCCCGTAGCTGCAACCGGGGAGCTGTTTTTT. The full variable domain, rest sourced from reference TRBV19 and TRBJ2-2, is DGGITQSPKYLFRKEGQNVTLSCEQNLNHDAMYWYRQDPGQGLRLIYYSQIVNDFQKGDIAEGYSVSREKKESFPLTVTSAQKNPTAFYLCASSPVAATGELFFGEGSRLTVL.

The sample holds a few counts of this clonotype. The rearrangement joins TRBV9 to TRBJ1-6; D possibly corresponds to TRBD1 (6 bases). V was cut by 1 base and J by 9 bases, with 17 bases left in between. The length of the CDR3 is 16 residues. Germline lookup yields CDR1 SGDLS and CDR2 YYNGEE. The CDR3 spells CASSVRPTGSSSPLHF. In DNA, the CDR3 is TGTGCCAGCAGCGTACGGCCCACAGGGTCTTCTTCACCCCTCCACTTT.

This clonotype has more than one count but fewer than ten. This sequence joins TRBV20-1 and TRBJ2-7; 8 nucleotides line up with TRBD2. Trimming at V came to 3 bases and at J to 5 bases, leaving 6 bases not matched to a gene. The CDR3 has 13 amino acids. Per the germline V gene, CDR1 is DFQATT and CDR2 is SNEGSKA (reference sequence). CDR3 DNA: TGCAGTGCTAGGGGCGGGAGGATCGACGAGCAGTACTTC. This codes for CSARGGRIDEQYF.

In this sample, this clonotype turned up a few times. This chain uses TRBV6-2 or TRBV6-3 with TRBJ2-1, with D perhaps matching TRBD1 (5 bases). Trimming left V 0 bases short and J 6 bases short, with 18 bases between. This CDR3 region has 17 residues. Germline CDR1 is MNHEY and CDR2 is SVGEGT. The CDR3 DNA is TGTGCCAGCAGTTACTCTCGTACTGTGGCGACAGCCAATGAGCAGTTCTTC. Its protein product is CASSYSRTVATANEQFF.

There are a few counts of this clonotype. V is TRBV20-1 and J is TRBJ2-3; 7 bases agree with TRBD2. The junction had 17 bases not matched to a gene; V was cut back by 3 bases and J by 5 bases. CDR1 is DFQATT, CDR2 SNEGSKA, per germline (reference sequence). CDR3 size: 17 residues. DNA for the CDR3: TGCAGTGCTAGCGTGGCGGGAGCCGAGCTATCAAAAGATACGCAGTATTTT. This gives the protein CSASVAGAELSKDTQYF.

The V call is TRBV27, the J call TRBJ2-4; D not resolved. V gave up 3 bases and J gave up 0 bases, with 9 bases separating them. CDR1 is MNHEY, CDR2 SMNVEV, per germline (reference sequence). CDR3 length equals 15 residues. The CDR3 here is CASSFAAIAKNIQYF. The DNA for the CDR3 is TGTGCCAGCAGTTTCGCAGCAATAGCCAAAAACATTCAGTACTTC.

CDR3: CASSWGRYSNQPQHF. Written as DNA, the CDR3 is TGTGCCAGCAGTTGGGGACGTTATAGCAATCAGCCCCAGCATTTT. This chain uses TRBV27 with TRBJ1-5; D possibly corresponds to TRBD1 (5 bases). V was pared by 4 bases and J by 0 bases, with 10 bases between. The CDR3 loop spans 15 amino acids. Germline V gene data show CDR1 as MNHEY and CDR2 as SMNVEV (reference sequence).

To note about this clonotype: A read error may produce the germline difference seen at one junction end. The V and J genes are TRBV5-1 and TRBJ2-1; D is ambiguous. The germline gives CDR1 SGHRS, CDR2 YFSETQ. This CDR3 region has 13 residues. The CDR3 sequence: CASSLGLINGQFF. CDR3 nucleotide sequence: TGCGCCAGCAGCTTGGGTCTAATCAATGGGCAGTTCTTC. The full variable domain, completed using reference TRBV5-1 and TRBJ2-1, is KAGVTQTPRYLIKTRGQQVTLSCSPISGHRSVSWYQQTPGQGLQFLFEYFSETQRNKGNFPGRFSGRQFSNSRSEMNVSTLELGDSALYLCASSLGLINGQFFGPGTRLTVL.

CDR3 residues: CASSEWDSLGINEQFF. CDR3 nucleotide sequence: TGTGCCAGCAGTGAATGGGACAGTTTAGGGATCAATGAGCAGTTCTTC. The chain links TRBV25-1 to TRBJ2-1; 7 nucleotides match TRBD1. Germline lookup yields CDR1 MGHDK and CDR2 SYGVNS. The length of the CDR3 is 16 residues. V shed 1 base and J 6 bases; nucleotides not matched to a gene: 9.

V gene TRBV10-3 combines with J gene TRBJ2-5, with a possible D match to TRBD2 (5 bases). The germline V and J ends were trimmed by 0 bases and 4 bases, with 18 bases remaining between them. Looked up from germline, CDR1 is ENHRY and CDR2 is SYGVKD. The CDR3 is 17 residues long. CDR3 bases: TGTGCCATCAGTGAGTCGAGGTTCGGGGTTCGAGGAGAGACCCAGTACTTC. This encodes CAISESRFGVRGETQYF.

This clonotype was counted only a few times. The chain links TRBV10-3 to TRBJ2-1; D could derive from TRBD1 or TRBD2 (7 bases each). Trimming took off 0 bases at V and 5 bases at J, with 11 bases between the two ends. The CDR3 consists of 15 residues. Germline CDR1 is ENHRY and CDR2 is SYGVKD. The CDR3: CAISESRGGNNEQFF. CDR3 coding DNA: TGTGCCATCAGTGAGTCCAGGGGGGGTAACAATGAGCAGTTCTTC.

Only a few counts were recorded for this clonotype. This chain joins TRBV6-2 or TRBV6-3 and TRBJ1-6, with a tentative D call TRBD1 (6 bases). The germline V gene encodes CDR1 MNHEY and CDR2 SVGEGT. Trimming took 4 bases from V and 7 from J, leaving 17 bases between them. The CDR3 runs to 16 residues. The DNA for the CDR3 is TGTGCCAGCAGTTTGCGCAGGGGATCTGACAATTCACCCCTCCACTTT. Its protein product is CASSLRRGSDNSPLHF.

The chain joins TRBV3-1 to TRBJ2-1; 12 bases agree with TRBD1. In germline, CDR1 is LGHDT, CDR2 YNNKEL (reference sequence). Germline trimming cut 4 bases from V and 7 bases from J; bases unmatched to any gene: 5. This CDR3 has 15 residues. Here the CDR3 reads CASSLWDRGLNEQFF. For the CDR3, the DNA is TGTGCCAGCAGCCTATGGGACAGGGGGCTGAATGAGCAGTTCTTC.

This CDR3 reads CASSQTGTRMVEQFF. The CDR3, as DNA: TGCGCCAGCAGCCAAACCGGGACTAGGATGGTTGAGCAGTTCTTC. This chain connects TRBV5-1 to TRBJ2-1, with 8 bases that match TRBD2. The length of the CDR3 is 15 residues. The J segment lost 9 bases and the V segment lost 4 bases, leaving 12 bases of the junction unmatched. Germline CDR1 reads SGHRS; CDR2 reads YFSETQ.

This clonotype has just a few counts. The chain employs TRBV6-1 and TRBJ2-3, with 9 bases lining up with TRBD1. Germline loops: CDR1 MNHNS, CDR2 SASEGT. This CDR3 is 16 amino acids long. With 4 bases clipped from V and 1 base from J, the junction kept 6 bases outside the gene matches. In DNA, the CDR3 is TGTGCCAGCAGTGTTACAGGGGGCCCCCGCACAGATACGCAGTATTTT. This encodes CASSVTGGPRTDTQYF.

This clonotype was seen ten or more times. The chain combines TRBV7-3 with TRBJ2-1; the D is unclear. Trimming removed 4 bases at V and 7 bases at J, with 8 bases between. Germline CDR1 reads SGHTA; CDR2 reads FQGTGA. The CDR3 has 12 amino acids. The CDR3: CASSSGLNEQFF. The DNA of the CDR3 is TGTGCCAGCAGCTCGGGTCTAAATGAGCAGTTCTTC.

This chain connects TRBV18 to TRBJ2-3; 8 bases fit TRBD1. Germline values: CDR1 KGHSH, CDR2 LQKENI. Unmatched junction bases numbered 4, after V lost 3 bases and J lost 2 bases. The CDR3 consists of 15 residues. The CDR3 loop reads CASSPGTGATDTQYF. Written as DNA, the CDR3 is TGTGCCAGCTCACCTGGGACAGGCGCCACAGATACGCAGTATTTT.

The CDR3 DNA reads TGTGCCAGCAGCGTTGGGACTAGCGGACCTCTCGGGGAGCAGTACTTC. Protein product: CASSVGTSGPLGEQYF. The chain joins TRBV9 to TRBJ2-7; 11 nucleotides agree with TRBD2. With 2 bases clipped from V and 7 bases from J, the junction kept 11 bases outside the gene matches. The CDR3 is 16 amino acids. Germline CDR1 is SGDLS and CDR2 is YYNGEE.

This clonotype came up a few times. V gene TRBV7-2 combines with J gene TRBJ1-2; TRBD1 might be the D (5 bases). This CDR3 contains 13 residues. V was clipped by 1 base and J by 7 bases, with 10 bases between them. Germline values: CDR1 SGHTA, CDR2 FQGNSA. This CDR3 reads CASSLEGVTGYTF. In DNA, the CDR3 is TGTGCCAGCAGCTTAGAAGGGGTGACTGGCTACACCTTC. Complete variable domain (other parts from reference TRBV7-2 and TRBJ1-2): GAGVSQSPSNKVTEKGKDVELRCDPISGHTALYWYRQSLGQGLEFLIYFQGNSAPDKSGLPSDRFSAERTGGSVSTLTIQRTQQEDSAVYLCASSLEGVTGYTFGSGTRLTVV.

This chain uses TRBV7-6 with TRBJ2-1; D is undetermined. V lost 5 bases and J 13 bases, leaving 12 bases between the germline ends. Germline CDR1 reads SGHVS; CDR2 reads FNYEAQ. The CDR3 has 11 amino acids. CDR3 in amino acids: CASSIGPEQFF. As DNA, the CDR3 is TGTGCCAGCAGCATCGGGCCGGAACAGTTCTTC.

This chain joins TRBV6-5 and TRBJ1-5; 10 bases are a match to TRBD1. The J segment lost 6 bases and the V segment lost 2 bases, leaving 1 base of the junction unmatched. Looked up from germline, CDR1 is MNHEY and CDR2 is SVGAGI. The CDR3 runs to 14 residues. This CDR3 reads CASSYDRGPQPQHF. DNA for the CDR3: TGTGCCAGCAGTTACGACAGGGGGCCTCAGCCCCAGCATTTT.

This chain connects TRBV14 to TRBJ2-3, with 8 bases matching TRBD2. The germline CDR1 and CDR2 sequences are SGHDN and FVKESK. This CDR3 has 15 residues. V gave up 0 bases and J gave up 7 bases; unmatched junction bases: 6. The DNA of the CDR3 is TGTGCCAGCAGCCAAGATAGGACTAGCAGATATACGCAGTATTTT. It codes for CASSQDRTSRYTQYF.

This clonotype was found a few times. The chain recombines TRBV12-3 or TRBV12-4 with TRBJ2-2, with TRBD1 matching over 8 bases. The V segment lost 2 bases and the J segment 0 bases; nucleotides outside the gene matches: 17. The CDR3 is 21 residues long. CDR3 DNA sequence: TGTGCCAGCAGTTTAAGCAACAGGGGGTATCTTCATGATACGAACACCGGGGAGCTGTTTTTT. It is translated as CASSLSNRGYLHDTNTGELFF.

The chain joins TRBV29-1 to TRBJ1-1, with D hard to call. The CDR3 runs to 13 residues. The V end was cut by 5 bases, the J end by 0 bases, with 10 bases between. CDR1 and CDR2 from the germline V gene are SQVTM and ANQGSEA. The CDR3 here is CSVSPELNTEAFF. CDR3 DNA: TGCAGCGTTAGTCCAGAATTGAACACTGAAGCTTTCTTT.

The chain's CDR3 is CASSLHVGTSNEQYF. DNA for the CDR3: TGTGCCAGCAGCCTCCACGTTGGGACATCCAATGAGCAGTACTTC. V usage is TRBV7-2 and J usage is TRBJ2-7; possible D gene TRBD1, 6 bases. V dropped 5 bases and J dropped 7 bases, with 21 bases sitting between them. The CDR3 is 15 residues long. Germline V gene sequence: CDR1 SGHTA, CDR2 FQGNSA.